The next 25 T cell receptor beta chains were all read from a single sample in a study of Tregs in tolerant kidney transplant recipients. Mixed chimerism was transient after nonmyeloablative marrow transplants from related graft donors. Method: immunoSEQ multiplex PCR; TCRdb's copy keeps in-frame clones and lacks some. The sample's table shows 14,000 or so clones. Here the sequenced sample was CD8+ T cells from blood (PBMCs), taken 6 months after the transplant. The receptors derive from a human patient who received a combined kidney and bone marrow transplant. The graft donor may have contributed some T cells.

A remark on this clone: The read terminates 3 residues ahead of where the CDR3 ends, so the germline J gene completes it. The chain recombines TRBV7-9 with TRBJ2-7, with 8 positions matching TRBD1. V shed 4 bases and J 5 bases; nucleotides not matched to a gene: 4. Germline V gene lookup returns CDR1 SEHNR and CDR2 FQNEAQ (reference sequence). The CDR3 contains 13 residues. The covered CDR3 bases are TGTGCCAGCAGCTCTAAGACAGGGGACGAG. Translation: CASSSKTGDE. The full CDR3 protein is CASSSKTGDEQYF.

Comments on this clone: The read finishes 3 residues shy of the CDR3 end, and the germline J gene is used to complete it. The chain uses TRBV4-1 and TRBJ1-5; 8 bases map to TRBD1. The V and J ends lost 4 bases and 4 bases, in that order; junction bases with no gene match: 6. The CDR3 loop spans 15 amino acids. Germline V gene sequence: CDR1 MGHRA, CDR2 YSYEKL. The CDR3 sequence is CASSLGQGRNQPQHF. The DNA read from the CDR3 is TGCGCCAGCAGCCTAGGACAGGGAAGGAATCAGCCC.

As for this clone: The read finishes 3 residues shy of the CDR3 end, and the germline J gene is used to complete it. J is TRBJ2-7 and V is TRBV7-9; D unclear. The CDR3 length is 12 residues. V was clipped by 1 base and J by 5 bases, with 6 bases between them. The germline V gene encodes CDR1 SEHNR and CDR2 FQNEAQ (reference sequence). The CDR3 DNA, read in part, is TGTGCCAGCAGCTTAGTCGTCGACGAG. Its translation is CASSLVVDE. The full CDR3 sequence reads CASSLVVDEQYF.

CDR3 DNA, as far as it was read: TGCGCCAGCAGCTTGGGGACTCGTTTGTTCACAGATACG. Protein product: CASSLGTRLFTDT. The full CDR3 reads CASSLGTRLFTDTQYF. V gene TRBV5-1 combines with J gene TRBJ2-3; the D gene is possibly TRBD2 (5 bases). The CDR3 end falls 3 residues outside the read, so it is completed with the germline J gene. This CDR3 comprises 16 residues. Germline values: CDR1 SGHRS, CDR2 YFSETQ. Trimming took 0 bases from V and 2 from J, leaving 13 bases between them. Complete variable domain (other parts from reference TRBV5-1 and TRBJ2-3): KAGVTQTPRYLIKTRGQQVTLSCSPISGHRSVSWYQQTPGQGLQFLFEYFSETQRNKGNFPGRFSGRQFSNSRSEMNVSTLELGDSALYLCASSLGTRLFTDTQYFGPGTRLTVL.

The covered CDR3 bases are TGTGCCATCAGTGAGACAGGGGGACTTGGTCAGCCC. Translating gives CAISETGGLGQP. The complete CDR3 reads CAISETGGLGQPQHF. The chain links TRBV10-3 to TRBJ1-5, with 8 bases that match TRBD1. The read halts 3 residues ahead of the CDR3 end, with the missing end drawn from the germline J gene. Germline CDR1 and CDR2: ENHRY and SYGVKD. After removal of 2 bases from V and 6 bases from J, the junction contained 6 bases not matched to a gene. The CDR3 has 15 amino acids.

Worth noting for this clone: Read data end 3 residues before the CDR3 end; the end is taken from the germline J gene. The chain links TRBV9 to TRBJ2-1, with TRBD2 identical over 10 bases. The germline gives CDR1 SGDLS, CDR2 YYNGEE. The CDR3 loop spans 15 amino acids. The ends lost 4 bases at V and 7 bases at J; junction bases unmatched: 8. Incomplete CDR3 DNA: TGTGCCAGCAGCACATCCGGGACTAGCGTAAATGAG. The encoded protein is CASSTSGTSVNE. The whole CDR3 protein is CASSTSGTSVNEQFF. Full variable domain (outside the CDR3, taken from reference TRBV9 and TRBJ2-1): DSGVTQTPKHLITATGQRVTLRCSPRSGDLSVYWYQQSLDQGLQFLIQYYNGEERAKGNILERFSAQQFPDLHSELNLSSLELGDSALYFCASSTSGTSVNEQFFGPGTRLTVL.

Points on this clone: The sequenced fragment ends 3 residues before the CDR3 boundary, so the rest is inferred from the germline J gene. The V gene is TRBV6-2 or TRBV6-3, the J gene TRBJ1-5, with 7 positions matching TRBD1. This CDR3 comprises 16 residues. Looked up from germline, CDR1 is MNHEY and CDR2 is SVGEGT. V lost 2 bases, J lost 3 bases, and 7 bases stayed unmatched. The CDR3 DNA, read in part, is TGTGCCAGCAGTTACCCTGGGACAGCCCTCAATCAGCCC. Amino acid sequence: CASSYPGTALNQP. The full CDR3 protein is CASSYPGTALNQPQHF.

CDR3 DNA, as far as it was read: TGTGCCAGCAGCTCGGTTACAGGGGTGGGTCATACG. Residues: CASSSVTGVGHT. The full CDR3 is CASSSVTGVGHTQYF. The chain recombines TRBV13 with TRBJ2-3; 7 positions agree with TRBD1. Read coverage stops 3 residues before the CDR3 terminus; the germline J gene supplies the remainder. The CDR3 is 15 residues long. The ends lost 4 bases at V and 7 bases at J; junction bases unmatched: 11. Looked up from germline, CDR1 is PRHDT and CDR2 is FYEKMQ (reference sequence).

As for this clone: The CDR3 extends 3 residues past the end of the read, so its final part is completed from the germline J gene. The chain recombines TRBV30 with TRBJ2-3; D unresolved. The CDR3 totals 15 residues. Germline V CDR1 and CDR2: GTSNPN, SVGIG (reference sequence). V was trimmed by 2 bases and J by 2 bases, leaving 14 bases between them. The CDR3 bases that were read are TGTGCCTGGAGTCCCCGAGAAGCCTTCACAGATACG. It yields the protein CAWSPREAFTDT. In full, the CDR3 is CAWSPREAFTDTQYF.

Notes on this clone: The read ends 3 residues before the CDR3 terminus; that terminus is restored from the germline J gene. This chain joins TRBV19 and TRBJ1-2; D possibly corresponds to TRBD1 (5 bases). The CDR3 spans 14 residues. In germline, CDR1 is LNHDA, CDR2 SQIVND (reference sequence). Partial CDR3 DNA: TGTGCCAGTAGTCCGGAGGGACTAGCGTACGAC. Translation gives CASSPEGLAYD. In full, the CDR3 reads CASSPEGLAYDYTF.

As regards this clone: The read ends 3 residues before the CDR3 terminus; that terminus is restored from the germline J gene. This chain uses TRBV20-1 with TRBJ2-1; 9 positions agree with TRBD2. The V gene's germline CDR1 is DFQATT and CDR2 SNEGSKA (reference sequence). CDR3 size: 14 residues. With 4 bases clipped from V and 4 bases from J, the junction kept 5 bases outside the gene matches. CDR3 amino acids: CSAIGAGGYNEQFF. The sequenced CDR3 bases are TGCAGTGCTATCGGTGCGGGAGGGTACAATGAG.

CDR3 amino acids: CASSLDGGDYGYTF. The covered CDR3 bases are TGTGCCAGCAGCTTAGATGGGGGCGACTATGGC. This sequence joins TRBV7-6 and TRBJ1-2; weak D call: TRBD1 (6 bases). The read gets to within 3 residues of the CDR3 end, and the germline J gene fills in the rest. Germline V gene lookup returns CDR1 SGHVS and CDR2 FNYEAQ. The CDR3 runs 14 residues. V was cut by 1 base and J by 3 bases, with 9 bases left in between. The whole variable domain, filled in from reference TRBV7-6 and TRBJ1-2, reads GAGVSQSPRYKVTKRGQDVALRCDPISGHVSLYWYRQALGQGPEFLTYFNYEAQQDKSGLPNDRFSAERPEGSISTLTIQRTEQRDSAMYRCASSLDGGDYGYTFGSGTRLTVV.

Notes on this clone: The CDR3 goes on 3 residues after the read ends, and that part is filled in from the germline J gene. The V and J genes are TRBV20-1 and TRBJ2-7, with 8 positions matching TRBD2. The ends lost 0 bases at V and 6 bases at J; junction bases unmatched: 13. CDR1 is DFQATT, CDR2 SNEGSKA, per germline (reference sequence). This CDR3 contains 16 residues. The CDR3 DNA, read in part, is TGCAGTGCTAGAGATTATGGGCTAGCGGGCCTCCCCGAG. Translated, it gives CSARDYGLAGLPE. The full CDR3 reads CSARDYGLAGLPEQYF.

Comments on this clone: Read sequence stops 3 residues before the CDR3 end, and the germline J gene provides the missing end. V is TRBV13 and J is TRBJ2-1; 8 nucleotides agree with TRBD1. CDR1 is PRHDT and CDR2 is FYEKMQ in the germline V gene (reference sequence). The CDR3 covers 15 residues. V gave up 4 bases and J gave up 6 bases; unmatched junction bases: 8. The CDR3: CASSYAGTGSNEQFF. CDR3 bases read: TGTGCCAGCAGCTACGCCGGGACAGGCTCCAATGAG.

Concerning this clone itself: One end of the junction fails to match germline, which may point to a read error. The read stops 3 residues short of the end of the CDR3; the missing end is completed from the germline J gene. Other DNA sequences in this specimen translate into the identical CDR3. The chain is built from TRBV7-9 and TRBJ2-5; 8 bases map to TRBD1. The germline CDR1 and CDR2 sequences are SEHNR and FQNEAQ (reference sequence). The CDR3 totals 15 residues. The sequenced part of the CDR3 DNA is TGCGCCAGCAGATCACGACCAGGGGGCCCAGAGACC. Translation: CASRSRPGGPET. The whole CDR3 sequence reads CASRSRPGGPETQYF. Complete variable domain (other parts from reference TRBV7-9 and TRBJ2-5): DTGVSQNPRHKITKRGQNVTFRCDPISEHNRLYWYRQTLGQGPEFLTYFQNEAQLEKSRLLSDRFSAERPKGSFSTLEIQRTEQGDSAMYLCASRSRPGGPETQYFGPGTRLLVL.

Comments on this clone: Read data end 3 residues before the CDR3 end; the end is taken from the germline J gene. The J gene is TRBJ2-5, the V gene TRBV20-1, with 9 bases that match TRBD2. Germline CDR1 reads DFQATT; CDR2 reads SNEGSKA (reference sequence). This CDR3 is built from 13 residues. J gave up 4 bases and V 6 bases, and 6 bases lay outside the gene matches. The CDR3 bases that were read are TGCAGTGCCGACCGCGGGAGGGCAGAGACC. Translation gives CSADRGRAET. The CDR3 reads in full as CSADRGRAETQYF.

Turning to this clone: Sequencing ends 3 residues short of the CDR3 end; the germline J gene provides the rest. The same CDR3 is also encoded by other DNA sequences in this sample. This rearrangement joins TRBV2 to TRBJ1-3; TRBD1 is a possible D gene (5 bases). The CDR3 sequence is 14 residues long. CDR1 is SNHLY, CDR2 FYNNEI, per germline. The ends were cut back, 6 bases at V and 4 bases at J, with 13 bases in the middle. The sequenced CDR3 bases are TGTGCCAGCAGCGGCACCCGGGGGGGAAACACC. It specifies CASSGTRGGNT. The entire CDR3 sequence reads CASSGTRGGNTIYF. Combining the CDR3 with reference TRBV2 and TRBJ1-3 gives the whole variable domain EPEVTQTPSHQVTQMGQEVILRCVPISNHLYFYWYRQILGQKVEFLVSFYNNEISEKSEIFDDQFSVERPDGSNFTLKIRSTKLEDSAMYFCASSGTRGGNTIYFGEGSWLTVV.

As for this clone: The read ends 3 residues shy of where the CDR3 ends; the end is completed using the germline J gene. The genes are TRBV2 and TRBJ2-6; D is possibly TRBD2 (5 bases). V lost 2 bases and J lost 2, with 10 bases in between. The length of the CDR3 is 16 residues. Germline loops: CDR1 SNHLY, CDR2 FYNNEI. The chain's CDR3 is CASSEPAGPGANVLTF. The sequenced CDR3 bases are TGTGCCAGCAGTGAACCGGCGGGCCCTGGGGCCAACGTC.

Of note for this clone: Read coverage stops 3 residues before the CDR3 terminus; the germline J gene supplies the remainder. This chain connects TRBV13 to TRBJ2-2; D is ambiguous. The ends were cut back, 5 bases at V and 5 bases at J, with 9 bases in the middle. Germline-derived CDR1 and CDR2 are PRHDT and FYEKMQ (reference sequence). The CDR3 is made up of 13 amino acids. The CDR3 spells CASSNQLTGELFF. The sequenced part of the CDR3 DNA is TGTGCCAGCAGCAACCAGTTAACCGGGGAG.

Comments on this clone: Read data end 3 residues before the CDR3 end; the end is taken from the germline J gene. The chain joins TRBV7-9 to TRBJ1-1, with 9 bases aligning to TRBD1. There are 14 residues in the CDR3. Germline lookup yields CDR1 SEHNR and CDR2 FQNEAQ (reference sequence). V shed 3 bases, J shed 5 bases, and the junction held 4 bases outside the gene matches. The sequenced part of the CDR3 DNA is TGTGCCAGCAGCTTTCCGACAGGGGGGACTGAA. This codes for CASSFPTGGTE. The CDR3 in full is CASSFPTGGTEAFF.

Note on this clone: The CDR3 end lies 3 residues beyond the end of the read and is filled in from the germline J gene. V usage is TRBV5-1 and J usage is TRBJ2-5, with 8 positions matching TRBD2. CDR1 is SGHRS and CDR2 is YFSETQ in the germline V gene. The CDR3 loop spans 14 amino acids. Losses at the gene ends were 4 bases for V and 3 bases for J; bases not matched to a gene: 5. CDR3 sequence: CASSPGGVKETQYF. The sequenced part of the CDR3 DNA is TGCGCCAGCAGCCCCGGGGGGGTGAAAGAGACC.

Remarks on this clone: The read ends 3 residues before the CDR3 terminus; that terminus is restored from the germline J gene. This chain links TRBV2 with TRBJ1-6, with D unclear. Trimming took off 4 bases at V and 6 bases at J, with 13 bases between the two ends. CDR1 SNHLY and CDR2 FYNNEI come from the germline V gene. The CDR3 loop spans 15 amino acids. CDR3 DNA, as far as it was read: TGTGCCAGCAGTGGAGGGCAGTTTTTTAATTCACCC. The encoded protein is CASSGGQFFNSP. The complete CDR3 sequence is CASSGGQFFNSPLHF. Looking up the rest from reference TRBV2 and TRBJ1-6 gives the full variable domain: EPEVTQTPSHQVTQMGQEVILRCVPISNHLYFYWYRQILGQKVEFLVSFYNNEISEKSEIFDDQFSVERPDGSNFTLKIRSTKLEDSAMYFCASSGGQFFNSPLHFGNGTRLTVT.

To note about this clone: The CDR3 goes on 3 residues after the read ends, and that part is filled in from the germline J gene. The J gene is TRBJ2-7, the V gene TRBV20-1, with no clear D. Germline-derived CDR1 and CDR2 are DFQATT and SNEGSKA (reference sequence). V lost 6 bases to trimming and J lost 0 bases, with 12 bases between them. There are 13 residues in the CDR3. The CDR3: CSAQTLSSYEQYF. The sequenced part of the CDR3 DNA is TGCAGTGCACAAACCTTGAGCTCCTACGAG.

Of note for this clone: The missing CDR3 end, 3 residues past where the read stops, is filled in from the germline J gene. V gene TRBV5-1 combines with J gene TRBJ2-1; 12 positions match TRBD2. Germline V gives CDR1 SGHRS, CDR2 YFSETQ. The CDR3 has 20 amino acids. J lost 0 bases, V lost 0 bases, and 10 bases had no gene match. CDR3 DNA (partial): TGCGCCAGCAGCTTGGCCGGGGGTCTAGCGGGAGGGAGCTCCTACAATGAG. Residues: CASSLAGGLAGGSSYNE. The entire CDR3 protein reads CASSLAGGLAGGSSYNEQFF.

CDR3 in amino acids: CASSLTGLAGGTSTDTQYF. The DNA read from the CDR3 is TGTGCCAGCTCACTTACGGGACTAGCGGGGGGAACCAGCACAGATACG. This chain uses TRBV18 with TRBJ2-3, with TRBD2 identical over 15 bases. The read terminates 3 residues before the CDR3 end, so the remaining end is supplied by the germline J gene. CDR3 size: 19 residues. V dropped 4 bases and J dropped 0; count of bases not matched to a gene: 8. The germline V gene has CDR1 KGHSH and CDR2 LQKENI. Complete variable domain (other parts from reference TRBV18 and TRBJ2-3): NAGVMQNPRHLVRRRGQEARLRCSPMKGHSHVYWYRQLPEEGLKFMVYLQKENIIDESGMPKERFSAEFPKEGPSILRIQQVVRGDSAAYFCASSLTGLAGGTSTDTQYFGPGTRLTVL.